One sample yielded the 8 T cell receptor beta chains listed below, sequenced in a study of shared clonotypes between healthy human individuals. The protocol was immunoSEQ multiplex PCR, while the TCRdb copy is restricted to in-frame clones and leaves out a portion. The sample yields millions of clones, just over 90% seen once. Input material: naive CD4+ T cells sorted from blood. Subset described: CD45RA+ positively selected. Receptor source: a man younger than 35 in good health.

This clone was picked up a small number of times. This specimen includes other DNA sequences encoding the same CDR3. The rearrangement joins TRBV7-9 to TRBJ1-6, with D perhaps matching TRBD1 (5 bases). CDR3 length equals 13 residues. Germline loops: CDR1 SEHNR, CDR2 FQNEAQ (reference sequence). V was shortened by 1 base and J by 9 bases, with 7 bases between the two germline ends. CDR3 protein: CASSLERGSPLHF. Here the CDR3 DNA reads TGTGCCAGCAGCTTAGAGAGGGGTTCACCCCTCCACTTT.

The chain carries TRBV11-3 and TRBJ2-5; D not certain. The DNA end is a closer match to TRBJ2-7, so the J assignment may be wrong. Germline assignment: CDR1 SGHNT and CDR2 YENEEA. The CDR3 covers 14 residues. In DNA, the CDR3 is TGTGCCAGCAGCCCCTGGTCAGAGGCCTACGAGCAGTACTTC. The encoded protein is CASSPWSEAYEQYF.

On this clone itself: Other DNA sequences within the sample encode an identical CDR3. The gene calls are TRBV7-2 and TRBJ2-1, with no clear D. Germline loops: CDR1 SGHTA, CDR2 FQGNSA. V dropped 1 base and J dropped 7 bases, with 5 bases sitting between them. The CDR3 runs 12 residues. The CDR3, as DNA: TGTGCCAGCAGCTTAGATGGGAATGAGCAGTTCTTC. Translation gives CASSLDGNEQFF.

J is TRBJ1-2 and V is TRBV30; D is ambiguous. Germline assignment: CDR1 GTSNPN and CDR2 SVGIG (reference sequence). This CDR3 is 15 amino acids long. The DNA for the CDR3 is TGTGCGTCAAGTTGGCAGGAGATATTAAACTATGGCTACACCTTC. Translation: CASSWQEILNYGYTF. Filled out from reference TRBV30 and TRBJ1-2, the complete variable domain reads SQTIHQWPATLVQPVGSPLSLECTVEGTSNPNLYWYRQAAGRGLQLLFYSVGIGQISSEVPQNLSASRPQDRQFILSSKKLLLSDSGFYLCASSWQEILNYGYTFGSGTRLTVV.

This rearrangement joins TRBV5-1 to TRBJ2-3; TRBD2 matches 7 bases. Trimming cost V 6 bases and J 3 bases; bases outside gene matches: 10. In germline, CDR1 is SGHRS, CDR2 YFSETQ. This CDR3 comprises 15 residues. CDR3 in DNA: TGCGCCAGCAAGCCAGGCGGGGGAGGGACAGATACGCAGTATTTT. Translating gives CASKPGGGGTDTQYF.

In its sample, this clone was seen once. V usage is TRBV5-4 and J usage is TRBJ1-2, with D possibly being TRBD1 (5 bases). The length of the CDR3 is 16 residues. V lost 6 bases, J lost 5 bases, and 23 bases lay in between. The germline gives CDR1 SGHNT, CDR2 YYREEE (reference sequence). As DNA, the CDR3 is TGTGCCAGCACCCTTGGTGGGGACCGGCCTTGGTATGGCTACACCTTC. Amino acid sequence: CASTLGGDRPWYGYTF. Full variable domain (rest looked up from reference TRBV5-4 and TRBJ1-2): ETGVTQSPTHLIKTRGQQVTLRCSSQSGHNTVSWYQQALGQGPQFIFQYYREEENGRGNFPPRFSGLQFPNYSSELNVNALELDDSALYLCASTLGGDRPWYGYTFGSGTRLTVV.

This chain links TRBV27 with TRBJ1-6; maybe TRBD1 (5 bases). Looked up from germline, CDR1 is MNHEY and CDR2 is SMNVEV (reference sequence). The CDR3 runs 15 residues. Trimming shortened V by 6 bases and J by 10 bases, and 19 bases separated the two germline ends. The CDR3 loop is CASSRRDDIGSPLHF. The CDR3 DNA sequence: TGTGCCAGCAGCCGCAGGGACGATATTGGGTCACCCCTCCACTTT.

In this sample, this clone turned up once. V usage is TRBV7-2 and J usage is TRBJ1-3; possibly TRBD1 for D (5 bases). Germline loops: CDR1 SGHTA, CDR2 FQGNSA. Trimming cost V 2 bases and J 8 bases, with 13 bases left between them. The CDR3 totals 14 residues. CDR3 in amino acids: CASSLLPGTYTIYF. CDR3 bases: TGTGCCAGCAGCTTACTACCAGGGACTTACACCATATATTTT.